This T cell receptor beta chain was captured by sequencing in a study of T cell changes during pregnancy in multiple sclerosis. Trimming took 0 bases from V and 1 from J, leaving 7 bases between them. Germline lookup yields CDR1 SGHTA and CDR2 FQGTGA. CDR3 length: 15 amino acids. Clones were sequenced by immunoSEQ multiplex PCR, and TCRdb holds only the in-frame ones, with some missing. The sample contains over 50,000 clones, around nine tenths of which appear only once. The sample taken for sequencing was peripheral blood from another person, used as feeder cells. The source is a human donor whose cells served as feeder cells for cultures in a pregnancy study. The chain uses TRBV7-3 and TRBJ1-5; D ambiguous. DNA of the CDR3: TGTGCCAGCAGCTTAACTGGTAGCAGCAATCAGCCCCAGCATTTT. It encodes CASSLTGSSNQPQHF.